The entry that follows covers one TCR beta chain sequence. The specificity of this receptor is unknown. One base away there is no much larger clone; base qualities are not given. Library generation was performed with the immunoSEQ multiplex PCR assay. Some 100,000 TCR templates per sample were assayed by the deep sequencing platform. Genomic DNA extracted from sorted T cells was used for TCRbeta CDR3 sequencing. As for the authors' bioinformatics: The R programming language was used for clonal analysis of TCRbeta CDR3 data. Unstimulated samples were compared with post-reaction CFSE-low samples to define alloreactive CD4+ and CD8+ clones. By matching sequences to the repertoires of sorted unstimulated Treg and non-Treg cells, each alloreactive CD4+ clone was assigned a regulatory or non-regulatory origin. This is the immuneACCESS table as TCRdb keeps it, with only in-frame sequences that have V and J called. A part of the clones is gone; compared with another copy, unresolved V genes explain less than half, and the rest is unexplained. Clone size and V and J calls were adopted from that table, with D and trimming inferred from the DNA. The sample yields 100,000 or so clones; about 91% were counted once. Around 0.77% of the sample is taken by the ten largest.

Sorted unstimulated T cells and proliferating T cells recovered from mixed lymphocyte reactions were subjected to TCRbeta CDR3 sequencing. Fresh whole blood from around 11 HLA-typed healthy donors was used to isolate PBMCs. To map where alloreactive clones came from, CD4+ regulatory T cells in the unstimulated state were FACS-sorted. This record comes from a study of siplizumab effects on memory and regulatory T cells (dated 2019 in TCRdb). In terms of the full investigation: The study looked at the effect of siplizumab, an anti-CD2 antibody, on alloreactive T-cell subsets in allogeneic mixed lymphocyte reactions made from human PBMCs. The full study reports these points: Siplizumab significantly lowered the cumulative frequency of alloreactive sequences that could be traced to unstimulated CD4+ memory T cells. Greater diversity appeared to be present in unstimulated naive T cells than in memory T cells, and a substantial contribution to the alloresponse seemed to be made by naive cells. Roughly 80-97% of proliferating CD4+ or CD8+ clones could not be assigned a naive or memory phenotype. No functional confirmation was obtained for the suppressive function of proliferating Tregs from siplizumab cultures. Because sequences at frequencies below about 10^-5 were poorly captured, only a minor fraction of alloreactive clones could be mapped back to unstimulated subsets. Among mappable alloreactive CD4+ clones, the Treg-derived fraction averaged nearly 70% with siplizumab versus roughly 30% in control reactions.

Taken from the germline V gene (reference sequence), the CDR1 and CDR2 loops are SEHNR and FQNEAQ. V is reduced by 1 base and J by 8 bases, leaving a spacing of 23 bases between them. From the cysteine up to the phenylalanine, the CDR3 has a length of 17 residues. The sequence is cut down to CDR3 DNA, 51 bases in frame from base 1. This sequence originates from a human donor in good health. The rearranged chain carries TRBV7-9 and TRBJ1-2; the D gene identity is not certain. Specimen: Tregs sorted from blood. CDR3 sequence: CASSLVPSLGGWEGYTF. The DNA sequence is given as TGTGCCAGCAGCTTAGTACCTTCCTTGGGAGGGTGGGAAGGCTACACCTTC.